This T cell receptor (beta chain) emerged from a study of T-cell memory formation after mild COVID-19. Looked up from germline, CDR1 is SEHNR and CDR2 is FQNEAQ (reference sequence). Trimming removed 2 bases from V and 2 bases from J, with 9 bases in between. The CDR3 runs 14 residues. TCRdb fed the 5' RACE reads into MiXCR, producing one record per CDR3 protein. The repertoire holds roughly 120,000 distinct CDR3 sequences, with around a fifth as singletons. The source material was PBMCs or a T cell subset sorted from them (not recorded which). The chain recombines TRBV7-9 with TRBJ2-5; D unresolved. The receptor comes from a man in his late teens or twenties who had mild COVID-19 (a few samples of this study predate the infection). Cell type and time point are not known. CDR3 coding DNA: TGTGCCAGCAGCTTATCCGCCCTTCAAGAGACCCAGTACTTC. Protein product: CASSLSALQETQYF.